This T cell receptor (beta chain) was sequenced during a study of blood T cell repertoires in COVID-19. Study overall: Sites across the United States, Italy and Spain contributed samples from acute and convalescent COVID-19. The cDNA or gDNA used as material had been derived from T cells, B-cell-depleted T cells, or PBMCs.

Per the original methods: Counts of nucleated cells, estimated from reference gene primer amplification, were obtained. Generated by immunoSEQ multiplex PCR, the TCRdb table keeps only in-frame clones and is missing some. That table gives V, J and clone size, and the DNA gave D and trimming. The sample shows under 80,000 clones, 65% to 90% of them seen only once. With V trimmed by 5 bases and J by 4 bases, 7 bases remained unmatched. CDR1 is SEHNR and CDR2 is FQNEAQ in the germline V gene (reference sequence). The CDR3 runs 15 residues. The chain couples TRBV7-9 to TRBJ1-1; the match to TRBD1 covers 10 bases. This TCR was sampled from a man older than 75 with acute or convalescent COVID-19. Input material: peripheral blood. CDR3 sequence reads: CASSLGQGVITEAFF. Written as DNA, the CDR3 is TGTGCCAGCAGCCTAGGACAGGGGGTTATCACTGAAGCTTTCTTT.